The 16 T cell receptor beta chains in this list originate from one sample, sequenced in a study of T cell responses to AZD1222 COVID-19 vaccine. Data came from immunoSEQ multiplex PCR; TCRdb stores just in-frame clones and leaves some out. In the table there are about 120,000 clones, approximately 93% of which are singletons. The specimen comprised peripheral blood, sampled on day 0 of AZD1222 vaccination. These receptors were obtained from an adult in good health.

CDR3: CASSVSGHEQFF. The CDR3, as DNA: TGTGCCAGCAGCGTTAGCGGGCATGAGCAGTTCTTC. The chain employs TRBV7-9 and TRBJ2-1, with 7 bases fitting TRBD2. This CDR3 has 12 residues. Germline lookup yields CDR1 SEHNR and CDR2 FQNEAQ (reference sequence). The J segment lost 8 bases and the V segment lost 5 bases, leaving 3 bases of the junction unmatched.

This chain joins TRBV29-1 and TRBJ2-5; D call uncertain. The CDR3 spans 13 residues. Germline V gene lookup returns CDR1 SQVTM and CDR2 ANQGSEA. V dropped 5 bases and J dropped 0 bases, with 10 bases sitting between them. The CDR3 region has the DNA TGCAGCGTTCACCGACACAACCAAGAGACCCAGTACTTC. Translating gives CSVHRHNQETQYF.

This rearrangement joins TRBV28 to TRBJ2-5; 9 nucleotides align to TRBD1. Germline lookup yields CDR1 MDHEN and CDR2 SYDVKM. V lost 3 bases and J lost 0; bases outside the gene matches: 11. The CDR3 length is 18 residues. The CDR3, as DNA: TGTGCCAGCAGTTTTGGGGGGGCGGGGACAGGGTACCAAGAGACCCAGTACTTC. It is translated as CASSFGGAGTGYQETQYF.

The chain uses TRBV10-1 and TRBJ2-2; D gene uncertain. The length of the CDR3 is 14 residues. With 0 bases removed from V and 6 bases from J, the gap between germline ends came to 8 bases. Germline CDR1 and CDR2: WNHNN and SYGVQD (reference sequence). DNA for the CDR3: TGCGCCAGCAGTGAGTCTTCCCTTGCCGGGGAGCTGTTTTTT. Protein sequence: CASSESSLAGELFF.

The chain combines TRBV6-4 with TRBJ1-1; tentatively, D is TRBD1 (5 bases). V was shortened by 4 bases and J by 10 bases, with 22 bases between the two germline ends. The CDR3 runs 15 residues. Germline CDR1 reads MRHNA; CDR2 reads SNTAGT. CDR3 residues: CASSGGPEGSYGAFF. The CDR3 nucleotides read TGTGCCAGCAGTGGGGGACCGGAGGGGTCGTATGGAGCTTTCTTT.

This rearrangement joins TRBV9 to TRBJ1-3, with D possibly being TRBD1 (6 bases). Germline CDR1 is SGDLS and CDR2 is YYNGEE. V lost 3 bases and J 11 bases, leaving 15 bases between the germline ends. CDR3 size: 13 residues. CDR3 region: CASSADPGQPIYF. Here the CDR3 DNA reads TGTGCCAGCAGCGCTGACCCGGGACAACCCATATATTTT. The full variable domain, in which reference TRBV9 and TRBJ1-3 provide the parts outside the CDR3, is DSGVTQTPKHLITATGQRVTLRCSPRSGDLSVYWYQQSLDQGLQFLIQYYNGEERAKGNILERFSAQQFPDLHSELNLSSLELGDSALYFCASSADPGQPIYFGEGSWLTVV.

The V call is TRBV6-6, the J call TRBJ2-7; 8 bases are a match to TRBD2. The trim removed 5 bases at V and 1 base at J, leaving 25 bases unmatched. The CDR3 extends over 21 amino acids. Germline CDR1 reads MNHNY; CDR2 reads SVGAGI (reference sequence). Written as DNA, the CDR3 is TGTGCCAGCAGTCCCCGAGGTGTGAGCGGGAGTGCCCTCGGCCTGTCCTACGAGCAGTACTTC. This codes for CASSPRGVSGSALGLSYEQYF.

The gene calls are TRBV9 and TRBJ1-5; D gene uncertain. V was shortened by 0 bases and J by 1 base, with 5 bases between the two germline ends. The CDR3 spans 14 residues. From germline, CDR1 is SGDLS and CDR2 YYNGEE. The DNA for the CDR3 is TGTGCCAGCAGCGTAGCACCGAGCAATCAGCCCCAGCATTTT. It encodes CASSVAPSNQPQHF.

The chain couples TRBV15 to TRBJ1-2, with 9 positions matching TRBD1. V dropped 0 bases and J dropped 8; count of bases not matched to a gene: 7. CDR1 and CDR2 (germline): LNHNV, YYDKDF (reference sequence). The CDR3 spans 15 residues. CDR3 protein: CATSRDMGQGYGYTF. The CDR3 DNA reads TGTGCCACCAGCAGAGATATGGGACAGGGCTACGGCTACACCTTC.

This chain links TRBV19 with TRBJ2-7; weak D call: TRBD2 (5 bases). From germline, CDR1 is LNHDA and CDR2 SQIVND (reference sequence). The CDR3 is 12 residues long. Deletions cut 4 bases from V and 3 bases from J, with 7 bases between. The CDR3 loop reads CASSTTSYEQYF. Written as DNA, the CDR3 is TGTGCCAGTAGTACCACTAGCTACGAGCAGTACTTC.

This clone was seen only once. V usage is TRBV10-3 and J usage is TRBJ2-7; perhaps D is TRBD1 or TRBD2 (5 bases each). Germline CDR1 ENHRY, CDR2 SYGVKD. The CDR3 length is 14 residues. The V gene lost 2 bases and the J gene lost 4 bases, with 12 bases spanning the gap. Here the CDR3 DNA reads TGTGCCATCAGTGAGGGGACGTTAGATTACGAGCAGTACTTC. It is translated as CAISEGTLDYEQYF.

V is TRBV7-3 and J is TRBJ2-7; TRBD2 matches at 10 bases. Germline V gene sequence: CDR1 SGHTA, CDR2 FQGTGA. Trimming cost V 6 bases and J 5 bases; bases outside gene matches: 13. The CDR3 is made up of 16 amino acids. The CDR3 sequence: CASSPEAGLANHEQYF. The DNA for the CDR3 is TGTGCCAGCAGTCCAGAGGCGGGACTAGCGAACCACGAGCAGTACTTC.

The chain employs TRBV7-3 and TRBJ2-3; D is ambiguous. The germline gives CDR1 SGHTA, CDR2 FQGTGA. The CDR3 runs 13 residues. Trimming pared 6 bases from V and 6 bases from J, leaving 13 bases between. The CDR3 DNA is TGTGCCAGCAGAAATCAGGCCTACGATACGCAGTATTTT. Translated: CASRNQAYDTQYF.

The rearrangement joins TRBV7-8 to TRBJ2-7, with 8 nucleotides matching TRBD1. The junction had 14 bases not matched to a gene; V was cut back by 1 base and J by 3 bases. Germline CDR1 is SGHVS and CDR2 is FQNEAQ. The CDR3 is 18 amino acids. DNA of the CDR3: TGTGCCAGCAGCTTAGAGCCTGGTGGGACAGGAATATTCTACGAGCAGTACTTC. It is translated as CASSLEPGGTGIFYEQYF.

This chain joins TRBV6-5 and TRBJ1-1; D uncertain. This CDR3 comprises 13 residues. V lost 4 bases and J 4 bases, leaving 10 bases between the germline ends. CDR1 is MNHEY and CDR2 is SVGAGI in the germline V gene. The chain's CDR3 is CASSSIQGTEAFF. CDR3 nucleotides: TGTGCCAGCAGTTCCATTCAAGGCACTGAAGCTTTCTTT.

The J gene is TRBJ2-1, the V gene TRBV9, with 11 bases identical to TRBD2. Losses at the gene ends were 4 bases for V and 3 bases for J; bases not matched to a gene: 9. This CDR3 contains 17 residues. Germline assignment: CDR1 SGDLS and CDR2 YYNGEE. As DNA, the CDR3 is TGTGCCAGCAGCCCCCCTCCGGGGACTAGCGGCTACAATGAGCAGTTCTTC. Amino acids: CASSPPPGTSGYNEQFF.